The 27 T cell receptor beta chains below were found in one sample sequenced in a study of regulatory T cells in long-lasting Graves disease. With iRepertoire HTBI primers and Arm-PCR of CDR3 regions, TCR beta libraries were built. TCRdb analysed the multiplex PCR reads with MiXCR anew, one entry per CDR3 protein. Of some 370,000 distinct CDR3 sequences listed, roughly 20% are singletons. Time point specified: persistent/refractory GD, antithyroid drugs over 5 years with positive TRAb. The TCR library was made from RNA extracted from PBMCs. Material: peripheral blood mononuclear cells (PBMCs), obtained when the disease was refractory, from a patient treated with antithyroid drugs. The receptors originated from a female donor with Graves disease.

The chain has TRBV6-2 or TRBV6-3 and TRBJ1-1, with D possibly being TRBD1 (6 bases). From germline, CDR1 is MNHEY and CDR2 SVGEGT. Trimming shortened V by 4 bases and J by 3 bases, and 12 bases separated the two germline ends. This CDR3 spans 14 amino acids. DNA of the CDR3: TGTGCCAGCAGTTCGATGGGGGCTGACACTGAAGCTTTCTTT. Protein sequence: CASSSMGADTEAFF.

Remarks on this clonotype: The conserved final phenylalanine or tryptophan is absent from the CDR3, which likely points to a read error. This rearrangement joins TRBV6-2 or TRBV6-3 to TRBJ2-5, with 7 bases matching TRBD2. Germline trimming cut 5 bases from V and 9 bases from J; bases unmatched to any gene: 6. Germline CDR1 is MNHEY and CDR2 is SVGEGT. The CDR3 length is 12 residues. The CDR3: CASSTYGRPQYL. DNA for the CDR3: TGTGCCAGCAGTACATACGGGAGGCCCCAGTACCTC.

This clonotype has a handful of counts. The gene calls are TRBV9 and TRBJ1-2; tentatively, D is TRBD1 (5 bases). The CDR3 totals 18 residues. Trimming took off 6 bases at V and 4 bases at J, with 28 bases between the two ends. CDR1 is SGDLS and CDR2 is YYNGEE in the germline V gene. The CDR3 DNA follows: TGTGCCAGCACCACTAGCGGGGGAGGGCCTTCGGCTGGCTATGGCTACACCTTC. This codes for CASTTSGGGPSAGYGYTF.

This clonotype has only a few counts. The chain carries TRBV19 and TRBJ2-2; possible D gene TRBD2, 6 bases. V gave up 3 bases and J gave up 4 bases, with 9 bases separating them. Germline assignment: CDR1 LNHDA and CDR2 SQIVND (reference sequence). CDR3 length: 14 residues. The CDR3 DNA reads as TGTGCCAGTAGTATCAGCGGGTTCACCGGGGAGCTGTTTTTT. It yields the protein CASSISGFTGELFF.

Concerning this clonotype itself: This may come from a read error, since a much larger clone is one base off. The chain carries TRBV28 and TRBJ1-2, with D uncertain. Germline values: CDR1 MDHEN, CDR2 SYDVKM. This CDR3 is built from 11 residues. DNA of the CDR3: TGTACCAGCAGTTCCCCGGGGGGCTACACCTTC. Translating gives CTSSSPGGYTF.

This clonotype has a count of ten or more. This sequence joins TRBV7-2 and TRBJ2-5, with TRBD2 as a possible D gene (5 bases). V lost 2 bases to trimming and J lost 0 bases, with 19 bases between them. CDR1 SGHTA and CDR2 FQGNSA come from the germline V gene. This CDR3 region has 18 residues. The CDR3 spells CASSLRSYGLQNQETQYF. CDR3 DNA: TGTGCCAGCAGCTTAAGGAGTTACGGACTGCAGAACCAAGAGACCCAGTACTTC.

J is TRBJ2-2 and V is TRBV27; D is perhaps TRBD2 (6 bases). Trimming cost V 4 bases and J 3 bases, with 12 bases left between them. CDR3 length: 15 amino acids. Per the germline V gene, CDR1 is MNHEY and CDR2 is SMNVEV (reference sequence). The CDR3 loop is CASSSGGMDTGELFF. As DNA, the CDR3 is TGTGCCAGCAGTTCTGGAGGGATGGACACCGGGGAGCTGTTTTTT.

This sequence joins TRBV5-1 and TRBJ2-5, with 9 positions matching TRBD1. Germline V gene lookup returns CDR1 SGHRS and CDR2 YFSETQ. V lost 6 bases to trimming and J lost 2 bases; unmatched junction nucleotides: 8. CDR3 size: 15 residues. The CDR3 reads CASNRGQGPQETQYF. The DNA of the CDR3 is TGCGCCAGCAACAGGGGGCAGGGACCGCAAGAGACCCAGTACTTC.

This clonotype has ten or more counts. This rearrangement joins TRBV2 to TRBJ1-2, with 7 bases matching TRBD1. Unmatched junction bases numbered 10, after V lost 2 bases and J lost 4 bases. The V gene's germline CDR1 is SNHLY and CDR2 FYNNEI. The CDR3 spans 16 residues. CDR3 residues: CASSETLRDRRYGYTF. The CDR3 DNA is TGTGCCAGCAGTGAAACACTCCGGGACAGACGCTATGGCTACACCTTC.

This clonotype has a count of ten or more. V usage is TRBV11-2 and J usage is TRBJ1-2; TRBD1 aligns across 10 bases. CDR3 length equals 13 residues. CDR1 and CDR2 (germline): SGHAT, FQNNGV. V was clipped by 5 bases and J by 8 bases; unmatched bases: 5. CDR3 DNA sequence: TGTGCCAGCAGCCCGGACAGGGGGGGGGGCTACACCTTC. Residues: CASSPDRGGGYTF. Complete variable domain (other parts from reference TRBV11-2 and TRBJ1-2): EAGVAQSPRYKIIEKRQSVAFWCNPISGHATLYWYQQILGQGPKLLIQFQNNGVVDDSQLPKDRFSAERLKGVDSTLKIQPAKLEDSAVYLCASSPDRGGGYTFGSGTRLTVV.

This clonotype showed up just a few times. J is TRBJ2-1 and V is TRBV6-1; D remains ambiguous. This CDR3 region has 13 residues. The V gene lost 6 bases and the J gene lost 5 bases, with 11 bases spanning the gap. CDR1 and CDR2 (germline): MNHNS, SASEGT. CDR3: CASSSGLNNEQFF. CDR3 coding DNA: TGTGCCAGCAGCTCGGGTCTGAACAATGAGCAGTTCTTC.

The rearrangement joins TRBV20-1 to TRBJ1-1; the D is unclear. This CDR3 is 16 amino acids long. Germline V CDR1 and CDR2: DFQATT, SNEGSKA (reference sequence). Trimming removed 2 bases from V and 0 bases from J, with 16 bases in between. The CDR3 nucleotides read TGCAGTGCTAGATCGCGCCGAGTACCAATGAACACTGAAGCTTTCTTT. Its translation is CSARSRRVPMNTEAFF.

In its sample, this clonotype was seen a few times. V gene TRBV19 combines with J gene TRBJ1-5; 7 bases map to TRBD1. The germline CDR1 and CDR2 sequences are LNHDA and SQIVND (reference sequence). V dropped 7 bases and J dropped 5; count of bases not matched to a gene: 5. The CDR3 runs to 13 residues. This CDR3 is CASMGGGYQPQHF. CDR3 coding DNA: TGTGCCAGTATGGGAGGGGGCTATCAGCCCCAGCATTTT.

The chain joins TRBV27 to TRBJ1-1, with D maybe TRBD1 (5 bases). The CDR3 runs 13 residues. Germline loops: CDR1 MNHEY, CDR2 SMNVEV (reference sequence). Trimming removed 3 bases at V and 4 bases at J, with 9 bases between. CDR3 bases: TGTGCCAGCAGTTTCCGGGGACGCACTGAAGCTTTCTTT. It yields the protein CASSFRGRTEAFF.

V usage is TRBV20-1 and J usage is TRBJ2-7; TRBD1 matches at 7 bases. Trimming took 4 bases from V and 3 from J; bases not matched to a gene: 6. The V gene's germline CDR1 is DFQATT and CDR2 SNEGSKA (reference sequence). This CDR3 has 13 amino acids. CDR3 bases: TGCAGTGCTAACCGGGACAGCCACTACGAGCAGTACTTC. Protein: CSANRDSHYEQYF.

The sample holds a few counts of this clonotype. This chain connects TRBV6-1 to TRBJ2-7; tentative D call: TRBD1 (5 bases). This CDR3 region has 13 residues. From germline, CDR1 is MNHNS and CDR2 SASEGT. The V and J ends lost 5 bases and 11 bases respectively, with 19 bases between them. The CDR3 bases are TGTGCCAGCAGTCAAACCCCTTTCGCAGGGAAGTACTTC. This codes for CASSQTPFAGKYF.

This clonotype was seen many times. The CDR3 loop is CASSLTGTGYTF. The CDR3 DNA sequence: TGTGCCAGCAGCTTAACAGGGACTGGCTACACCTTC. The chain couples TRBV7-9 to TRBJ1-2; maybe TRBD1 (6 bases). Trimming removed 2 bases from V and 7 bases from J, with 8 bases in between. Germline V lookup: CDR1 SEHNR, CDR2 FQNEAQ (reference sequence). The CDR3 covers 12 residues.

This chain joins TRBV9 and TRBJ2-1, with 13 nucleotides matching TRBD2. The CDR3 extends over 16 amino acids. Looked up from germline, CDR1 is SGDLS and CDR2 is YYNGEE. V lost 4 bases and J lost 4; bases outside the gene matches: 5. The CDR3 here is CASSPKGLAGYNEQFF. CDR3 nucleotides: TGTGCCAGCAGCCCCAAGGGACTAGCGGGGTACAATGAGCAGTTCTTC.

This chain links TRBV28 with TRBJ1-4, with D possibly TRBD1 on 6 matching bases. The CDR3 is 15 amino acids. Trimming stripped 4 bases from V and 0 bases from J, with 9 bases between. CDR1 and CDR2 (germline): MDHEN, SYDVKM. The CDR3 DNA follows: TGTGCCAGCAGTTACAGGGCCGCAACTAATGAAAAACTGTTTTTT. Translation gives CASSYRAATNEKLFF.

V gene TRBV2 combines with J gene TRBJ2-3; TRBD2 aligns across 10 bases. CDR1 and CDR2 from the germline V gene are SNHLY and FYNNEI. The CDR3 spans 17 residues. The trim removed 5 bases at V and 5 bases at J, leaving 13 bases unmatched. CDR3: CASSPSRKREGRDTQYF. The CDR3 DNA reads TGTGCCAGCAGTCCGAGCCGAAAGCGGGAGGGCCGAGATACGCAGTATTTT.

The table lists this clonotype with many counts. The J gene is TRBJ1-2, the V gene TRBV12-3 or TRBV12-4, with 7 bases identical to TRBD1. CDR3 size: 13 residues. The V and J ends lost 7 bases and 2 bases, in that order; junction bases with no gene match: 4. The CDR3 sequence is CASNQQGNYGYTF. CDR3 DNA sequence: TGTGCCAGCAATCAACAGGGGAACTATGGCTACACCTTC.

The chain links TRBV6-9 to TRBJ2-1, with TRBD2 matching 9 bases. V trimming: 3 bases; J trimming: 8 bases; junction bases outside the gene matches: 8. CDR1 is MNHGY, CDR2 SVAAGI, per germline. This CDR3 is built from 15 residues. CDR3 nucleotide sequence: TGTGCCAGCAGTTACGGTAGCGGGAGCAGGTATGAGCAGTTCTTC. Its translation: CASSYGSGSRYEQFF.

This clonotype was counted ten times or more. This chain connects TRBV11-2 to TRBJ2-7; D not certain. V lost 0 bases and J 2 bases, leaving 8 bases between the germline ends. Germline V gene lookup returns CDR1 SGHAT and CDR2 FQNNGV. CDR3 length: 14 amino acids. CDR3: CASSLEVRTYEQYF. The DNA of the CDR3 is TGTGCCAGCAGCTTAGAGGTCAGAACCTACGAGCAGTACTTC.

This clonotype has just a few counts. This sequence joins TRBV27 and TRBJ2-7, with 8 bases lining up with TRBD1. CDR3 length: 15 amino acids. Germline V gene lookup returns CDR1 MNHEY and CDR2 SMNVEV (reference sequence). After removal of 1 base from V and 9 bases from J, the junction contained 11 bases not matched to a gene. The CDR3 here is CASSLWGDRTNVQYF. CDR3 coding DNA: TGTGCCAGCAGTTTATGGGGGGACAGGACGAACGTGCAGTACTTC.

The rearrangement uses TRBV7-3 and TRBJ1-1; D may be TRBD1 (6 bases). Trimming left V 5 bases short and J 4 bases short, with 11 bases between. CDR3 length equals 13 residues. Germline V gives CDR1 SGHTA, CDR2 FQGTGA. The CDR3 is CASSLQGVTEAFF. The CDR3 DNA reads TGTGCCAGCAGCCTACAGGGAGTCACTGAAGCTTTCTTT.

A word on this clonotype: A much larger clonotype is one base distant, so this may be a read error. The chain links TRBV10-2 to TRBJ2-5; no reliable D call. The CDR3 is 14 amino acids. Germline V gene lookup returns CDR1 WSHSY and CDR2 SAAADI. The CDR3 reads CASSSGRTQETRYF. DNA of the CDR3: TGCGCCAGCTCGAGTGGACGGACCCAAGAGACCCGGTACTTC.

In its sample, this clonotype was seen many times. The chain employs TRBV2 and TRBJ2-7, with TRBD2 matching over 13 bases. The J segment lost 6 bases and the V segment lost 7 bases, leaving 3 bases of the junction unmatched. CDR1 is SNHLY and CDR2 is FYNNEI in the germline V gene. The CDR3 is 13 amino acids. The CDR3 sequence: CASTGTSGIEQYF. The CDR3 nucleotides are TGTGCCAGCACCGGGACTAGCGGGATCGAGCAGTACTTC.